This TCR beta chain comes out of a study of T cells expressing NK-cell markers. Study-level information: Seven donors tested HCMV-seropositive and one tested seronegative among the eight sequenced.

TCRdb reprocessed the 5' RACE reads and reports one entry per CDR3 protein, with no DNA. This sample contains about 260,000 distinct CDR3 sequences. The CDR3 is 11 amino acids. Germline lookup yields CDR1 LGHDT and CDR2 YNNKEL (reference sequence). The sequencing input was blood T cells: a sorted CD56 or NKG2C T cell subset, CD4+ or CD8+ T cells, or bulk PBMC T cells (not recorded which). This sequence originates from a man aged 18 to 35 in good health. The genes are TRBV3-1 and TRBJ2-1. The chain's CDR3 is CASSEQGEQFF.